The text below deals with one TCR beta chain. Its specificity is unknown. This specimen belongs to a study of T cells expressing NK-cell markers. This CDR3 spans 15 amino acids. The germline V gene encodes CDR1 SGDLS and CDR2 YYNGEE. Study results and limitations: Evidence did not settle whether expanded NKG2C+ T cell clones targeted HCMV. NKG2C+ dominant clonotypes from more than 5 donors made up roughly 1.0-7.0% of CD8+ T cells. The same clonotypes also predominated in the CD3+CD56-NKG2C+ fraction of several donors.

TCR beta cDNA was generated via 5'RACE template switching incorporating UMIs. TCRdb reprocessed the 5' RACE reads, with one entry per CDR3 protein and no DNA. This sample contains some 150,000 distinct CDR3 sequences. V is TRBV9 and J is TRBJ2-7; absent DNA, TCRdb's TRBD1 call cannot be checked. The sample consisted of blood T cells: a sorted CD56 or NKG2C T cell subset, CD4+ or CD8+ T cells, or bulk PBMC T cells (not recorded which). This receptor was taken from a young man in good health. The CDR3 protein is CASSAFGQESDEQYF.